This T cell receptor (beta chain) was sequenced in a study of blood T cell repertoires in COVID-19. Germline V lookup: CDR1 KGHDR, CDR2 SFDVKD. The CDR3 consists of 15 residues. V was pared by 7 bases and J by 1 base, with 5 bases of the junction left unmatched. Profiling relied on immunoSEQ multiplex PCR, and the TCRdb table lists in-frame clones only, not all of them. The table has 180,000 or so clones, 80% to 90% seen once. J is TRBJ2-1 and V is TRBV24-1, with TRBD1 matching 8 bases. Source material: peripheral blood. The sequence was collected from a man younger than 35 with active or convalescent COVID-19. The CDR3 bases are TGTGCCACCAGGCTGACAGGGGAATCCTACAATGAGCAGTTCTTC. Its protein product is CATRLTGESYNEQFF.